The following is a T cell receptor beta chain sequence with its context. This CDR3 contains 13 residues. The germline V and J ends were trimmed by 5 bases and 6 bases, with 8 bases remaining between them. Germline V CDR1 and CDR2: LNHNV, YYDKDF (reference sequence). Libraries were prepared by immunoSEQ multiplex PCR; TCRdb keeps only in-frame clonotypes and omits some of them. The table shows tens of thousands of clones, with 88% occurring only once. This entry belongs to a study of control samples from healthy donors and cancer patients. The sequenced sample was blood. The J gene is TRBJ1-6, the V gene TRBV15; tentatively, D is TRBD1 (5 bases). The TCR sequence derives from a woman aged 70 to 79 in good health. CDR3 region: CATSFGGNSPLHF. The CDR3 DNA sequence: TGTGCCACCAGCTTCGGGGGTAATTCACCCCTCCACTTT.